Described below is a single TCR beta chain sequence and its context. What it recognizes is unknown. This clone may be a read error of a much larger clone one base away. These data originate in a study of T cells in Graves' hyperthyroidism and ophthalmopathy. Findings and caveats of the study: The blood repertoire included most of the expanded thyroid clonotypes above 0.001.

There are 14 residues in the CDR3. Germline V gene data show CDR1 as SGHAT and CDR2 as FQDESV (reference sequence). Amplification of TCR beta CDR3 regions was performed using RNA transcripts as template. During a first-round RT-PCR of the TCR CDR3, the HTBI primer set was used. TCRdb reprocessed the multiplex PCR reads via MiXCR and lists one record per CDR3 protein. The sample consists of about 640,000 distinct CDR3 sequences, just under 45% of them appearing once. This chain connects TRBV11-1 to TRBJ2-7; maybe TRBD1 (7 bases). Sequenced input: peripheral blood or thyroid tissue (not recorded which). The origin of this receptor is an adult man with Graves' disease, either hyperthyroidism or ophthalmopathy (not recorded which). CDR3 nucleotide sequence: TGTGCCAGCAGCAGCCCAGCAGGGGGGTACGGGCAGTACTTC. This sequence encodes CASSSPAGGYGQYF.